The rows below give T cell receptor beta chains drawn from one sample of a study of blood T cell repertoires in COVID-19. Only in-frame clones appear in the TCRdb table, and some are missing; sequencing was by immunoSEQ multiplex PCR. This table has roughly 100,000 clones, approximately 86% appearing once. The material sequenced was peripheral blood. The receptors here all came from a woman in her fifties or sixties with COVID-19, enrolled during active disease. Each CDR3 is given with its conserved first and last residue. Each record gives: V gene, D gene, J gene, clone size, CDR3 protein, CDR3 DNA. D genes are given only for firm matches. Expanded clones get a size class; other rows say once, few or many, or leave the size out.

V: TRBV12-5; D: NA; J: TRBJ2-2; size: NA; CDR3: CASGLVWWRENTGELFF; DNA: TGTGCTAGTGGTTTGGTATGGTGGAGGGAAAACACCGGGGAGCTGTTTTTT
V: TRBV18; D: NA; J: TRBJ2-5; size: NA; CDR3: CASSPRNSQETQYF; DNA: TGTGCCAGCTCACCACGAAACAGCCAAGAGACCCAGTACTTC
V: TRBV3-1/TRBV3-2; D: TRBD2; J: TRBJ2-7; size: NA; CDR3: CASTDSGKRGYF; DNA: TGTGCCAGTACCGACAGCGGGAAAAGGGGGTACTTC
V: TRBV7-2; D: NA; J: TRBJ1-5; size: NA; CDR3: CASSSAVNQPQHF; DNA: TGTGCCAGCAGCTCCGCAGTCAATCAGCCCCAGCATTTT
V: TRBV27; D: NA; J: TRBJ1-6; size: once; CDR3: CASSLPSGSYNSPLHF; DNA: TGTGCCAGCAGTTTACCCAGTGGCTCCTATAATTCACCCCTCCACTTT
V: TRBV7-2; D: TRBD2; J: TRBJ2-5; size: NA; CDR3: CASSWGGASQETQYF; DNA: TGTGCCAGCAGCTGGGGAGGGGCTAGCCAAGAGACCCAGTACTTC
V: TRBV20-1; D: TRBD2; J: TRBJ2-3; size: NA; CDR3: CSASGLEGTDTQYF; DNA: TGCAGTGCTAGTGGACTAGAAGGCACAGATACGCAGTATTTT
V: TRBV7-6; D: NA; J: TRBJ2-1; size: NA; CDR3: CASSLGPGLSSYNEQFF; DNA: TGTGCCAGCAGCTTAGGGCCGGGACTCAGCTCCTACAATGAGCAGTTCTTC
V: TRBV2; D: TRBD1; J: TRBJ2-6; size: NA; CDR3: CASSELQGAIGNVLTF; DNA: TGTGCCAGCAGTGAGCTCCAGGGGGCTATCGGCAACGTCCTGACTTTC
V: TRBV7-7; D: TRBD2; J: TRBJ2-5; size: NA; CDR3: CASSLAGQQETQYF; DNA: TGTGCTAGCAGCTTAGCGGGCCAGCAAGAGACCCAGTACTTC
V: TRBV18; D: NA; J: TRBJ2-2; size: NA; CDR3: CASSPRTGELFF; DNA: TGTGCCAGCTCACCCAGAACCGGGGAGCTGTTTTTT
V: TRBV9; D: TRBD1; J: TRBJ1-2; size: NA; CDR3: CASSPAGTGTLYGYTF; DNA: TGTGCCAGCAGCCCCGCCGGGACAGGGACTCTCTATGGCTACACCTTC
V: TRBV7-2; D: NA; J: TRBJ1-5; size: few; CDR3: CASSLAAGPQPQHF; DNA: TGTGCCAGCAGCTTAGCGGCAGGGCCACAGCCCCAGCATTTT
V: TRBV30; D: NA; J: TRBJ1-4; size: NA; CDR3: CAWSGSANEKLFF; DNA: TGTGCCTGGTCTGGGAGCGCCAATGAAAAACTGTTTTTT
V: TRBV5-6; D: TRBD1; J: TRBJ1-3; size: few; CDR3: CASSRTGQGLRNTIYF; DNA: TGTGCCAGCAGCCGAACGGGACAGGGTTTGCGAAACACCATATATTTT
V: TRBV7-2; D: NA; J: TRBJ1-2; size: NA; CDR3: CASSLLGQGFNYGYTF; DNA: TGTGCCAGCAGCTTATTGGGTCAGGGTTTTAACTATGGCTACACCTTC
V: TRBV18; D: NA; J: TRBJ2-7; size: NA; CDR3: CASSPLQDTSYEQYF; DNA: TGTGCCAGCTCACCCCTCCAGGACACTTCCTACGAGCAGTACTTC
V: TRBV30; D: NA; J: TRBJ1-1; size: NA; CDR3: CAWSQGIMNTEAFF; DNA: TGTGCCTGGAGCCAGGGGATAATGAACACTGAAGCTTTCTTT
V: TRBV27; D: TRBD1; J: TRBJ2-7; size: NA; CDR3: CASSLSGQYYEQYF; DNA: TGTGCCAGCAGTCTATCGGGACAGTACTACGAGCAGTACTTC
V: TRBV4-1; D: NA; J: TRBJ1-2; size: NA; CDR3: CASSHGGANYGYTF; DNA: TGCGCCAGCAGCCACGGGGGAGCGAACTATGGCTACACCTTC
V: TRBV6-6; D: TRBD1; J: TRBJ2-3; size: NA; CDR3: CASVVTGGTDTQYF; DNA: TGTGCCAGCGTGGTGACAGGGGGCACAGATACGCAGTATTTT
V: TRBV18; D: NA; J: TRBJ1-4; size: once; CDR3: CASSQAREKLFF; DNA: TGTGCCAGCTCCCAAGCGAGAGAAAAACTGTTTTTT
V: TRBV3-1/TRBV3-2; D: NA; J: TRBJ2-3; size: NA; CDR3: CASRLGQRNTDTQYF; DNA: TGTGCCAGCAGGCTAGGACAGAGGAACACAGATACGCAGTATTTT
V: TRBV6-4; D: NA; J: TRBJ1-4; size: NA; CDR3: CASSDLRVANEKLFF; DNA: TGTGCCAGCAGTGACCTACGGGTCGCTAATGAAAAACTGTTTTTT
V: TRBV29-1; D: TRBD2; J: TRBJ2-5; size: NA; CDR3: CSVAQGGGVTQYF; DNA: TGCAGCGTAGCACAAGGCGGGGGGGTGACCCAGTACTTC
V: TRBV5-6; D: NA; J: TRBJ1-4; size: once; CDR3: CASSLGVTTNEKLFF; DNA: TGTGCCAGCAGCTTGGGCGTCACAACTAATGAAAAACTGTTTTTT
V: TRBV2; D: NA; J: TRBJ1-6; size: NA; CDR3: CASSDMALGNSPLHF; DNA: TGTGCCAGCAGTGACATGGCCTTGGGCAATTCACCCCTCCACTTT